Following are 8 T cell receptor beta chains from one sample sequenced in a study of blood T cell repertoires in COVID-19. Profiling relied on immunoSEQ multiplex PCR, and the TCRdb table lists in-frame clones only, not all of them. The top ten clones hold around 3.9% of a sample with 330,000 or so clones, roughly nine tenths of them seen once. Sample: peripheral blood. Every receptor here comes from a woman aged 55-70 years with COVID-19, enrolled during active disease.

J is TRBJ1-4 and V is TRBV15; 9 nucleotides match TRBD1. CDR1 is LNHNV and CDR2 is YYDKDF in the germline V gene (reference sequence). The CDR3 totals 17 residues. V gave up 0 bases and J gave up 6 bases; unmatched junction bases: 8. The CDR3 coding sequence is TGTGCCACCAGCAGAGATTCCCGAACAGGGGGCCATGAAAAACTGTTTTTT. Translating it yields CATSRDSRTGGHEKLFF.

The V and J genes are TRBV25-1 and TRBJ2-7; perhaps TRBD2 as D (6 bases). Trimming removed 1 base from V and 6 bases from J, with 13 bases in between. Per the germline V gene, CDR1 is MGHDK and CDR2 is SYGVNS. This CDR3 has 14 amino acids. The CDR3 is CASSESRVLAEQYF. CDR3 nucleotide sequence: TGTGCCAGCAGTGAATCCAGGGTACTAGCCGAGCAGTACTTC.

V is TRBV2 and J is TRBJ1-1; the match to TRBD1 covers 10 bases. The CDR3 runs to 13 residues. In germline, CDR1 is SNHLY, CDR2 FYNNEI. V dropped 7 bases and J dropped 4; count of bases not matched to a gene: 3. The CDR3, as DNA: TGTGCCAGCACGGGACAGGGGATCACTGAAGCTTTCTTT. Protein: CASTGQGITEAFF.

V is TRBV7-3 and J is TRBJ1-6, with 8 bases aligning to TRBD1. V lost 1 base to trimming and J lost 9 bases; unmatched junction nucleotides: 8. This CDR3 region has 16 residues. Germline V gene lookup returns CDR1 SGHTA and CDR2 FQGTGA. The DNA of the CDR3 is TGTGCCAGCAGCTTAAACGTTCAGGGGGCAGGTTCACCCCTCCACTTT. Protein product: CASSLNVQGAGSPLHF.

The rearrangement links TRBV12-2 to TRBJ1-5; the table's D call, TRBD1, was not checked against the DNA. TRBV12-2 is given as a pseudogene. The CDR3 loop spans 13 amino acids. The CDR3 coding sequence is TGTGCAAGTCTCCCAGATAGCAATCAGCCCCAGCATTTT. Residues: CASLPDSNQPQHF.

The rearrangement joins TRBV19 to TRBJ1-2; 9 bases map to TRBD1. CDR1 is LNHDA, CDR2 SQIVND, per germline (reference sequence). The CDR3 length is 15 residues. Germline trimming cut 6 bases from V and 1 base from J; bases unmatched to any gene: 6. The CDR3 is CASRGQGENNYGYTF. CDR3 DNA: TGTGCCAGTAGGGGACAGGGAGAGAATAACTATGGCTACACCTTC.

V and J are TRBV5-4 and TRBJ1-4, with TRBD1 matching 7 bases. J gave up 2 bases and V 4 bases, and 5 bases lay outside the gene matches. This CDR3 is 15 amino acids long. The germline CDR1 and CDR2 sequences are SGHNT and YYREEE (reference sequence). The CDR3 sequence: CASSPTTGTNEKLFF. The CDR3 DNA sequence: TGTGCCAGCAGCCCGACGACAGGGACTAATGAAAAACTGTTTTTT.

V and J are TRBV19 and TRBJ2-5, with D possibly matching TRBD1 (5 bases). Germline V gene sequence: CDR1 LNHDA, CDR2 SQIVND (reference sequence). V lost 5 bases and J lost 5, with 12 bases in between. The CDR3 has 13 amino acids. The CDR3 loop reads CASSLTVMETQYF. The CDR3 DNA follows: TGTGCCAGTAGTTTGACAGTGATGGAGACCCAGTACTTC.